This T cell receptor beta chain was found in a study of blood T cell repertoires in COVID-19. In regard to this clone: In the same sample, other DNA sequences code for this CDR3.

Sequencing used immunoSEQ multiplex PCR; TCRdb keeps in-frame clones, though not all of them. The profile covers about 170,000 clones, with 80% to 85% appearing a single time and about 15% taken by the ten largest. The sequenced material came from peripheral blood. This receptor was taken from a woman in her 70s with COVID-19, enrolled during active disease.

CDR3 coding DNA: TGTGCCAGCAGCTTAGGAGGGGGCACCGGGGAGCTGTTTTTT. Protein sequence: CASSLGGGTGELFF. The chain combines TRBV7-2 with TRBJ2-2; a weak D match, TRBD1 (6 bases). V was pared by 1 base and J by 4 bases, with 7 bases between. This CDR3 comprises 14 residues. Germline lookup yields CDR1 SGHTA and CDR2 FQGNSA.